Sequencing of this TCR beta chain was carried out in a study of OX40 agonist ivuxolimab in advanced cancers. Study-wide context: Ivuxolimab, which targeted the costimulatory receptor OX40 (CD134), was an agonistic, fully human IgG2 monoclonal antibody. The paper reports the monotherapy dose-escalation portion (N of about 54 patients) of the phase I ivuxolimab trial. Of the 50 or so patients in dose escalation, 19 had hepatocellular carcinoma, approximately 15 had melanoma, 9 had renal cell carcinoma and 9 had head and neck cancer. Peripheral TCRbeta sequencing aimed to test whether ivuxolimab altered TCR sequence diversity and caused clonal T-cell expansion. The dose-escalation cohort was almost 85% male with a mean age of approximately 60 years, ranging from roughly 23 to 90. Partial responses were achieved by three dose-escalation patients, of whom one had hepatocellular carcinoma and two had cutaneous melanoma. Intravenous ivuxolimab was administered to patients every 2 weeks at six dose levels: 0.01, 0.1, 0.3, 1.5, 3 and 10 mg/kg. Patients were allowed to have had prior anti-PD-1, anti-PD-L1 or anti-CTLA-4 therapy, and about 40% of the dose-escalation patients had been treated with checkpoint inhibitors.

A distance of 16 bases separates the germline ends of V and J, which lose 8 bases and 2 bases respectively. CDR1 and CDR2 were assigned from the germline V gene as MDHEN and SYDVKM. Inclusive of the bounding cysteine and phenylalanine, the CDR3 is 14 residues long. The read is trimmed to its CDR3 DNA, 42 bases read in frame from base 1. What the authors observed across the whole study: Clonal expansion of both CD4+ and CD8+ blood T cells was observed from baseline to week 6 at doses 0.1 to 3.0 mg/kg. The antigen specificity of the peripheral T cells that underwent clonal expansion was not determined. In the 0.1-3.0 mg/kg groups, partial responders had among the lowest normalized peripheral clonal expansion, particularly in CD8+ T cells. After ivuxolimab, more expanded clones were found on average in CD8+ T cells than in CD4+ T cells. Low levels of normalized T-cell clonal expansion were also seen in some patients who did not respond.

In this sample, this clone turned up a few times. Its antigen remains undetermined. Base quality data are lacking; no much larger clone is found one base away. Genomic DNA was isolated from the sorted cells so that the TCRbeta CDR3 region could be sequenced. The immunoSEQ Assay was used for sequencing of TCRbeta CDR3 regions. TCRdb provides this immuneACCESS table in a form limited to in-frame rearrangements. Some clones are lacking; in checked studies, under half of them reflect an unresolved V gene, and why the rest are absent is not known. This sample lists approximately 62,000 clones; nearly 90% were detected once. The ten largest clones take up more than 5% of the sample. Patients with a history of autoimmune disease or receiving systemic immunosuppression were excluded from the trial. Peripheral blood for TCR sequencing was collected from all dose cohorts at baseline, on cycle 4 day 1, and on cycle 7 day 1. Samples came from an open-label, multicenter, first-in-human phase I dose-escalation trial of ivuxolimab. The trial enrolled adults with locally advanced or metastatic head and neck squamous cell, hepatocellular, melanoma or renal cell carcinoma. CD4+ and CD8+ T cells were sorted separately from peripheral blood before TCR sequencing.

The receptor was derived from an adult with an advanced solid tumor such as melanoma, head and neck, liver or kidney cancer. The chain is assembled from TRBV28 and TRBJ2-7; a confident D gene designation cannot be given. The specimen was CD4+ or CD8+ T cells sorted from blood, collected in a trial of the OX40 agonist ivuxolimab. In nucleotides, the sequence is TGTGCCAGCGCCTATTTTGTCGGGCCCTACGAGCAGTACTTC. This yields the protein CASAYFVGPYEQYF. Beyond the CDR3, the reference TRBV28 and TRBJ2-7 genes provide the residues; the full variable domain reads: DVKVTQSSRYLVKRTGEKVFLECVQDMDHENMFWYRQDPGLGLRLIYFSYDVKMKEKGDIPEGYSVSREKKERFSLILESASTNQTSMYLCASAYFVGPYEQYFGPGTRLTVT.